This entry features one T cell receptor beta chain sequence. This entry comes from a study of T cells in Graves' hyperthyroidism and ophthalmopathy. The V and J ends lost 1 base and 5 bases, in that order; junction bases with no gene match: 3. This CDR3 spans 16 amino acids. Germline V gene data show CDR1 as SGHRS and CDR2 as YFSETQ. Patients with uncontrolled infections, other autoimmune diseases, pregnancy or lactation were excluded. Using RNA transcripts as the source, TCR beta CDR3 regions were amplified. Researchers ran a first-round RT-PCR on the TCR CDR3 using the HTBI primer set. In TCRdb, the multiplex PCR reads were re-called with MiXCR into one record per CDR3 protein. This sample carries under 450,000 distinct CDR3 sequences, roughly 13% of them seen once, and the ten largest clones take about 20%.

This clonotype was obtained from a man aged 25-40 years with Graves' hyperthyroidism that later progressed to Graves' ophthalmopathy. The V and J genes are TRBV5-1 and TRBJ2-1; TRBD2 aligns across 13 bases. The sequencing input was blood. The CDR3 sequence: CASSLKGTSGNNEQFF. The CDR3 bases are TGCGCCAGCAGCTTGAAGGGGACTAGCGGGAACAATGAGCAGTTCTTC.